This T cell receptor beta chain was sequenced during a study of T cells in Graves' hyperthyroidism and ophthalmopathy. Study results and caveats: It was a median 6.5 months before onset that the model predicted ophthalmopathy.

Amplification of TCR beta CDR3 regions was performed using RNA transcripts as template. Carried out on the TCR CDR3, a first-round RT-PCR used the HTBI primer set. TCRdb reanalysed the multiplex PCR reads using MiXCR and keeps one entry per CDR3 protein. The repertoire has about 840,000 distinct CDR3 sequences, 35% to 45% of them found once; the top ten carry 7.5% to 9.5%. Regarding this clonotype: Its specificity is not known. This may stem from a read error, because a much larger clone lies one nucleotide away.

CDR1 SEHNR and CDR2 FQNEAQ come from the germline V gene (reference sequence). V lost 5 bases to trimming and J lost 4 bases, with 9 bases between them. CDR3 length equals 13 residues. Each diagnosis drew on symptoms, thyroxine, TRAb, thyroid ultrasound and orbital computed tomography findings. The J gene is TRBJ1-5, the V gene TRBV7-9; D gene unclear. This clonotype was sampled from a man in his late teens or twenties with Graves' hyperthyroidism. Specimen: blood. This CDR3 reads CASSQIWNQPQHF. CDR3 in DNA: TGTGCCAGCAGCCAAATTTGGAATCAGCCCCAGCATTTT.